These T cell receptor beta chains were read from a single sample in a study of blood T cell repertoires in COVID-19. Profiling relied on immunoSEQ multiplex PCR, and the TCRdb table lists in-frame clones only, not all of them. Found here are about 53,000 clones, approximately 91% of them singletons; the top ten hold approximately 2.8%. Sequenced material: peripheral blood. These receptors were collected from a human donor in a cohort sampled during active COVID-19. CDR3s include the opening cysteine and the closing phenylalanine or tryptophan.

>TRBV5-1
CASSPRGTSGQETQYF
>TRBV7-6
CASSSLDRGYQPQHF
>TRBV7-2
CASSPSGGDNYGYTF
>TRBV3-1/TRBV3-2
CASSQDPRPGMETQYF
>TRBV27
CASSSELMAGPDTQYF
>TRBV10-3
CATTDRNYGYTF
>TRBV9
CASSQTGQGSYEQYF
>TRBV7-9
CASSSTTSTVGVGQFF
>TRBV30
CAWTKTDRTNVLTF
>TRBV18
CASSPPAGGPHTEAFF
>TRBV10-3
CAISETYGYTF
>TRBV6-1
CASSEGTGANYGYTF
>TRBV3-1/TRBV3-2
CASSSDRWTSPLHF
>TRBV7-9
CASSRRTGRTGELFF
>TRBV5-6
CASTNVRGAVVSEAFF
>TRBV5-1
CASSLADRAGYTF
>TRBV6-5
CACERGEGGYTF
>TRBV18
CASSPRPEDIQYF
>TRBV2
CASIGVVNTEAFF
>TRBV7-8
CASSLVGSRAGNEKLFF
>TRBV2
CASSERGSGNEQFF
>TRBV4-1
CASSLDEGARGQPQHF
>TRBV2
CASSASDFHPSHF
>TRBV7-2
CASSPTTGGPYYNEQFF
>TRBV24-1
CATSDTYGYTF
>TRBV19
CASSQQDYGYTF
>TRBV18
CASSPRTEVDSPLHF
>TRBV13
CASSLGRGKDTQYF
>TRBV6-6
CASRGQTTEAFF
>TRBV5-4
CASSPVRAGGPGTQYF
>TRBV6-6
CASHDTGSTPLHF
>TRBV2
CASRLTGELFF
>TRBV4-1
CASSPPDRESNYGYTF
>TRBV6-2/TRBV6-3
CASSYSKFTSVANVLTF
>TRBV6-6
CASSPRTSGNYEQYF
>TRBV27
CASSQYPGQGSSEQYF
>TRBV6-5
CASRTGEKNEQFF